This entry lists 18 T cell receptor beta chains sequenced from one sample in a study of shared clonotypes between healthy human individuals. Produced via immunoSEQ multiplex PCR; TCRdb's table is partial and in-frame only. The sample shows some 1,100,000 clones, about four fifths of them seen only once. Sequencing was performed on memory CD4+ T cells from PBMCs. Subset here: CD45RA-negative fraction. These receptors were taken from a man aged 18 to 29 in good health. Some clones in this sample may be carry-over from other donors' samples.

V usage is TRBV30 and J usage is TRBJ2-7; possibly TRBD1 or TRBD2 for D (5 bases each). The V end was cut by 0 bases, the J end by 6 bases, with 18 bases between. The CDR3 has 15 residues. The germline gives CDR1 GTSNPN, CDR2 SVGIG (reference sequence). The CDR3 DNA is TGTGCCTGGAGTGTACCGGGGCTAGCCAAGGGCGAGCAGTACTTC. Protein: CAWSVPGLAKGEQYF. The full variable domain, rest sourced from reference TRBV30 and TRBJ2-7, is SQTIHQWPATLVQPVGSPLSLECTVEGTSNPNLYWYRQAAGRGLQLLFYSVGIGQISSEVPQNLSASRPQDRQFILSSKKLLLSDSGFYLCAWSVPGLAKGEQYFGPGTRLTVT.

The chain couples TRBV18 to TRBJ2-3; 10 bases match TRBD2. Germline values: CDR1 KGHSH, CDR2 LQKENI. The CDR3 has 18 amino acids. With V trimmed by 4 bases and J by 0 bases, 10 bases remained unmatched. The CDR3 region is CASSLQGTSAKSTDTQYF. In nucleotides, the CDR3 is TGTGCCAGCTCACTACAAGGGACTAGCGCTAAAAGCACAGATACGCAGTATTTT.

The rearrangement joins TRBV30 to TRBJ2-5; D possibly corresponds to TRBD1 (5 bases). The J call may be in error: the DNA end matches TRBJ2-7 better. This CDR3 is built from 13 residues. Per the germline V gene, CDR1 is GTSNPN and CDR2 is SVGIG (reference sequence). For the CDR3, the DNA is TGTGCCTGGAGTGGGGGCGCCTCCTACGAGCAGTACTTC. Protein product: CAWSGGASYEQYF.

A few counts support this clone. The V and J genes are TRBV7-2 and TRBJ1-1, with 8 bases matching TRBD1. The germline gives CDR1 SGHTA, CDR2 FQGNSA. With V trimmed by 4 bases and J by 12 bases, 10 bases remained unmatched. The CDR3 is 13 amino acids. Here the CDR3 reads CASSSQTQGETFF. CDR3 coding DNA: TGTGCCAGCAGCTCCCAAACACAGGGGGAGACTTTCTTT.

V gene TRBV4-2 combines with J gene TRBJ2-5; 7 nucleotides match TRBD2. The V segment lost 3 bases and the J segment 1 base; nucleotides outside the gene matches: 5. CDR1 is LGHNA, CDR2 YNFKEQ, per germline. CDR3 size: 15 residues. Written as DNA, the CDR3 is TGTGCCAGCAGCCAGATTGGCGGGAGCCAAGAGACCCAGTACTTC. Translated: CASSQIGGSQETQYF.

The chain carries TRBV5-1 and TRBJ2-2; 9 nucleotides align to TRBD2. V lost 4 bases, J lost 9 bases, and 13 bases stayed unmatched. Germline assignment: CDR1 SGHRS and CDR2 YFSETQ. The CDR3 sequence is 16 residues long. The CDR3: CASSPGLANNNRELFF. In nucleotides, the CDR3 is TGCGCCAGCAGCCCCGGACTAGCGAATAATAATAGGGAGCTGTTTTTT.

Concerning this clone itself: One end of the junction is discordant with germline, which a read error may explain. The chain combines TRBV28 with TRBJ1-4, with 7 bases identical to TRBD1. Germline CDR1 reads MDHEN; CDR2 reads SYDVKM. This CDR3 is built from 17 residues. As DNA, the CDR3 is TGTACCAGCAGGCGGGGACAGCTTTATTCAACTAATGAAAAACTGTTTTTT. As protein: CTSRRGQLYSTNEKLFF.

The rearrangement links TRBV6-4 to TRBJ1-2; tentative D call: TRBD1 (5 bases). The CDR3 covers 18 residues. Germline V gene lookup returns CDR1 MRHNA and CDR2 SNTAGT. Between the trimmed V and J ends, which lost 5 bases and 5 bases, there was a span of 27 bases. Here the CDR3 DNA reads TGTGCCAGCAGTCCAAAAGCTGCACCGGGGCTGGGGAAGTATGGCTACACCTTC. Translation gives CASSPKAAPGLGKYGYTF.

CDR3 DNA: TGTGCCAGCAGCGCAGGACACGAGCTGACCGGGGAGCTGTTTTTT. This encodes CASSAGHELTGELFF. This chain links TRBV7-3 with TRBJ2-2, with D perhaps TRBD1 (5 bases). The germline CDR1 and CDR2 sequences are SGHTA and FQGTGA. The ends were cut back, 5 bases at V and 5 bases at J, with 15 bases in the middle. This CDR3 spans 15 amino acids.

The rearrangement uses TRBV2 and TRBJ1-1; TRBD1 matches 8 bases. Germline CDR1 SNHLY, CDR2 FYNNEI. Unmatched junction bases numbered 6, after V lost 11 bases and J lost 1 base. The CDR3 is 13 amino acids. CDR3 loop: CAGFTGGNTEAFF. As DNA, the CDR3 is TGTGCCGGATTTACAGGGGGGAACACTGAAGCTTTCTTT.

As concerns this clone: One end of the junction fails to match germline, which may point to a read error. V and J are TRBV6-6 and TRBJ1-2; 10 bases match TRBD1. Per germline, CDR1 MNHNY and CDR2 SVGAGI (reference sequence). This CDR3 region has 16 residues. The CDR3 nucleotides read TGTGCCATCAGTCCCGGGACAGGGGTCGGCCCCTATGGCTACACCTTC. Protein sequence: CAISPGTGVGPYGYTF.

This clone was observed a few times. DNA for the CDR3: TGTGCCGGCAAACCGGGAATTCCGTTCACCGGGGAGCTGTTTTTT. This codes for CAGKPGIPFTGELFF. The chain combines TRBV5-5 with TRBJ2-2, with a possible D match to TRBD2 (5 bases). CDR1 and CDR2 (germline): SGHKS, YYEKEE (reference sequence). Trimming stripped 10 bases from V and 4 bases from J, with 20 bases between. The CDR3 consists of 15 residues. Drawing the rest from reference TRBV5-5 and TRBJ2-2, the complete variable domain is DAGVTQSPTHLIKTRGQQVTLRCSPISGHKSVSWYQQVLGQGPQFIFQYYEKEERGRGNFPDRFSARQFPNYSSELNVNALLLGDSALYLCAGKPGIPFTGELFFGEGSRLTVL.

The rearrangement uses TRBV5-3 and TRBJ1-2; D ambiguous. TRBV5-3 is marked as an open reading frame, function uncertain. The CDR3 extends over 16 amino acids. Trimming took off 0 bases at V and 5 bases at J, with 17 bases between the two ends. The CDR3 protein is CARSLAIPSLPYGYTF. CDR3 DNA sequence: TGTGCCAGAAGCTTGGCTATCCCCTCACTCCCATATGGCTACACCTTC.

V and J are TRBV9 and TRBJ1-3; TRBD1 might be the D (5 bases). V lost 5 bases to trimming and J lost 0 bases, with 12 bases between them. The germline V gene has CDR1 SGDLS and CDR2 YYNGEE. The CDR3 is 15 amino acids. DNA of the CDR3: TGTGCCAGCAGGACGGGGACGGGCTCTGGAAACACCATATATTTT. This gives the protein CASRTGTGSGNTIYF.

This clone turned up a few times. The J gene is TRBJ2-2, the V gene TRBV2, with 7 bases matching TRBD1. Germline trimming cut 6 bases from V and 6 bases from J; bases unmatched to any gene: 1. This CDR3 is built from 12 residues. Germline-derived CDR1 and CDR2 are SNHLY and FYNNEI. DNA for the CDR3: TGTGCCAGCAGGACAGGGTCCGGGGAGCTGTTTTTT. Amino acids: CASRTGSGELFF.

This rearrangement joins TRBV10-3 to TRBJ1-3; D unresolved. The V gene lost 4 bases and the J gene lost 0 bases, with 13 bases spanning the gap. The CDR3 totals 16 residues. The germline gives CDR1 ENHRY, CDR2 SYGVKD. The CDR3 protein is CAISVGSRPSGNTIYF. The CDR3 region has the DNA TGTGCCATCAGTGTTGGCAGTCGCCCCTCTGGAAACACCATATATTTT.

The CDR3 spells CASSLGGRVANYGYTF. The CDR3 DNA follows: TGTGCCAGCAGTTTGGGCGGAAGGGTTGCTAACTATGGCTACACCTTC. The chain carries TRBV28 and TRBJ1-2; no firm D call. This CDR3 region has 16 residues. Germline loops: CDR1 MDHEN, CDR2 SYDVKM. Trimming left V 3 bases short and J 0 bases short, with 14 bases between.

J is TRBJ1-1 and V is TRBV7-9; D is uncertain. V lost 5 bases and J 2 bases, leaving 12 bases between the germline ends. The CDR3 is made up of 14 amino acids. Germline loops: CDR1 SEHNR, CDR2 FQNEAQ (reference sequence). DNA of the CDR3: TGTGCCAGCAGCCCCAGTGGTCCCAACACTGAAGCTTTCTTT. Protein sequence: CASSPSGPNTEAFF.